This T cell receptor (beta chain) stems from a study of blood T cells in healthy people across ages. From germline, CDR1 is LGHDT and CDR2 YNNKEL (reference sequence). Trimming removed 1 base from V and 13 bases from J, with 20 bases in between. The CDR3 has 15 amino acids. Next came a second PCR, run for about 7 to 12 cycles, which used a sample-barcoded 5' primer along with a J-beta primer mix. TCRdb re-analysed the 5' RACE reads in MiXCR, keeping a single row per CDR3 protein. The sample has 750,000 to 950,000 distinct CDR3 sequences, just under 30% seen once. The data were also submitted as part of a second study, on T cells of mothers and their children.

The chain combines TRBV3-1 with TRBJ2-4; D may match TRBD1 or TRBD2 (6 bases each). The sample comprised blood. The receptor's source is a woman in her forties in good health. The CDR3 DNA is TGTGCCAGCAGCCAAGCGAGGGGGGTTGAGAATGAGCAGTACTTC. It yields the protein CASSQARGVENEQYF.